This TCR beta chain derives from a study of T cells in Graves' hyperthyroidism and ophthalmopathy (dated by TCRdb to about 2019). Background for the entire study: Peripheral blood was sampled at the time of initial diagnosis, prior to any treatment. TCR V-J signatures able to tell the groups apart were searched for in a discovery cohort of around 95 patients, of whom 40 to 45 had Graves' ophthalmopathy and 55 to 65 had stable Graves' hyperthyroidism. An independent validation cohort of under 20 hyperthyroidism patients and some 15 patients who later progressed to ophthalmopathy tested prospective prediction of ophthalmopathy. The 100 or so discovery patients were divided at random into training and test sets in a 7:3 ratio. In addition, the study compared T-cell repertoires in thyroid tissue and in blood from about 6 Graves' hyperthyroidism patients. After blood sampling, hyperthyroidism patients were treated with methimazole at a starting dose of 30 mg daily, and ophthalmopathy patients were treated with high-dose intravenous methylprednisolone. The paper describes TCR Vbeta CDR3 sequencing of 135 peripheral blood samples, made up of 40 to 45 ophthalmopathy patients, roughly 72 hyperthyroidism patients and roughly 17 progressor patients.

Hyperthyroidism patients were newly diagnosed, had a disease duration of under 2 months, and were aged 18 to 65 years. The study excluded patients with uncontrolled infections, other autoimmune diseases, pregnancy or lactation. Diagnoses relied on clinical symptoms, serum thyroxine and TRAb, thyroid ultrasound and orbital computed tomography. Blood from progressor patients was drawn when they were first diagnosed with hyperthyroidism, before any ophthalmopathy symptoms appeared. PBMCs were isolated from about 9 ml of fresh peripheral blood by Ficoll-Paque density gradient centrifugation. Progressor patients were first diagnosed with Graves' hyperthyroidism and then developed ophthalmopathy during follow-up. Total RNA was extracted using Trizol reagent, and RNA quality was assessed on an Agilent 2100 Bioanalyzer. Concerning this clonotype: It has no known antigen specificity. The record has no base qualities; no much larger clone is one base away.

The paper as a whole reports these results and caveats: Ophthalmopathy was separated from stable hyperthyroidism by a 13 V-J signature model, with about 86% sensitivity and roughly 81% specificity obtained in cross-validation and 80%/75% obtained in testing. In validation, the model predicted progression to ophthalmopathy with 60% to 71% sensitivity and 72% to 85% specificity, a median of approximately 6.7 months before onset. Most expanded thyroid clonotypes (frequency above 0.001) were also detected in blood, suggesting blood repertoires may reflect thyroid immune responses. No statistical method was used to fix the sample size in advance, and group allocation was not hidden from the investigators.

The CDR3, cysteine through phenylalanine, is 14 amino acids long. Only CDR3 DNA remains: 42 bases, in frame from the first base. V is clipped by 3 bases and J by 3 bases, and the sequence between their germline boundaries is 9 bases long. CDR1 and CDR2, per the germline V gene, are ENHRY and SYGVKD. TCR beta CDR3 regions were amplified from RNA transcripts. The first round of RT-PCR for the TCR CDR3 was performed with the HTBI primer set and the Qiagen OneStep RT-PCR kit. Libraries were constructed in a second round of multiplex PCR, after which size selection and purification were carried out. Paired-end sequencing of the libraries was performed with 100 bp reads on an Illumina HiSeq2000. As for how the authors treated the data: Raw data were processed with SOAPnuke, discarding reads with adapters, uncalled bases, mean Phred below 15, or no exact constant-primer or identifier match. High-quality paired reads were merged with COPE v1.2.5, and unique nucleotide sequences were defined as clonotypes. MiTCR v1.1 was used to align clonotypes to the IMGT TRBV, TRBD and TRBJ reference segments. Only V-J combinations with frequency above 0.0001, covering about 99% of repertoires, were analysed. The TCS score was defined as F50 (clonal expansion) divided by E x V (chaos), with BLOSUM62-based TCRdist calculated between CDR3 peptides within each V-J. Welch's t-statistics and random forest reduced 500 to 550 V-J features to 13, which were used in a naive Bayes classifier (R e1071). TCRdb reanalyzed the raw reads on its own, using fastp at Q25 for trimming and MiXCR for clone calling, and kept in-frame beta chains. Each record represents a unique CDR3 protein, reported with the most common genes and DNA among its rows. TCRdb's processing, not the study's, gives the V and J calls here. The sample table holds about 360,000 distinct CDR3 sequences, of which roughly 13% were seen once. The ten most abundant clones make up roughly 20% of the sample.

The sample comprised blood. The rearranged chain carries TRBV10-3 and TRBJ1-5, and the D gene may be TRBD1, 6 bases matching. This clonotype originated in a man between 25 and 39 years old with Graves' hyperthyroidism that later progressed to Graves' ophthalmopathy. The DNA sequence reads TGTGCCATCAGTGAAGGGGGAAACAATCAGCCCCAGCATTTT. Its protein reads: CAISEGGNNQPQHF.